This T cell receptor (beta chain) was sequenced during a study of cytomegalovirus exposure and HLA in healthy donors. Study-wide context: A previous analysis identified approximately 110 million unique TCR beta sequences derived from some 200 million T cells.

Study-wide findings and caveats: Altogether, some 170 TCR beta chains were recorded as cytomegalovirus-associated. An analysis that came later showed most CMV-associated TCR beta chains appearing HLA-restricted.

As to this clone: Its specificity is not known.

PCR involved 60 Vbeta and 13 Jbeta primers. Libraries were prepared by immunoSEQ multiplex PCR; TCRdb keeps only in-frame clonotypes and omits some of them. In total, the table holds 68,000 or so clones. The CDR3 totals 20 residues. V was cut by 0 bases and J by 0 bases, with 23 bases left in between. The germline CDR1 and CDR2 sequences are SGHAT and FQNNGV. The chain carries TRBV11-2 and TRBJ1-2; possibly TRBD1 for D (6 bases). This receptor was obtained from a female donor in good health and CMV-seropositive. Sequenced sample: PBMCs. The CDR3 DNA sequence: TGTGCCAGCAGCTTAGAGAAAAGGCAGGAGAAGAGGGGGTCTAACTATGGCTACACCTTC. Amino acid sequence: CASSLEKRQEKRGSNYGYTF.